This TCR beta chain is drawn from a study of blood T cell repertoires in COVID-19. Overall study: Samples came from the United States, Italy and Spain, spanning acute and convalescent COVID-19.

Authors' analysis steps: Reference gene primers were amplified, and this amplification served to estimate nucleated cell counts. Data came from immunoSEQ multiplex PCR; TCRdb stores just in-frame clones and leaves some out. That table furnishes V, J and clone size, whereas the DNA furnished D and trimming. The table lists fewer than 300,000 clones, 70% to 90% of them singletons. Seattle's enrolled individuals joined amid active infection and were then monitored longitudinally. With 5 bases clipped from V and 1 base from J, the junction kept 7 bases outside the gene matches. Germline-derived CDR1 and CDR2 are SGHTA and FQGTGA. CDR3 length: 16 residues.

Sequencing was performed on peripheral blood. V gene TRBV7-3 combines with J gene TRBJ2-5; 10 nucleotides align to TRBD2. The receptor's source is a human donor with COVID-19, enrolled during active disease. The donor label of this sample is uncertain. In DNA, the CDR3 is TGTGCCAGCAGCCCAAGCGGGAGGGCCGCCCAAGAGACCCAGTACTTC. Translated, it gives CASSPSGRAAQETQYF. Using reference TRBV7-3 and TRBJ2-5 for the parts outside the CDR3, the full variable domain is GAGVSQTPSNKVTEKGKYVELRCDPISGHTALYWYRQSLGQGPEFLIYFQGTGAADDSGLPNDRFFAVRPEGSVSTLKIQRTERGDSAVYLCASSPSGRAAQETQYFGPGTRLLVL.